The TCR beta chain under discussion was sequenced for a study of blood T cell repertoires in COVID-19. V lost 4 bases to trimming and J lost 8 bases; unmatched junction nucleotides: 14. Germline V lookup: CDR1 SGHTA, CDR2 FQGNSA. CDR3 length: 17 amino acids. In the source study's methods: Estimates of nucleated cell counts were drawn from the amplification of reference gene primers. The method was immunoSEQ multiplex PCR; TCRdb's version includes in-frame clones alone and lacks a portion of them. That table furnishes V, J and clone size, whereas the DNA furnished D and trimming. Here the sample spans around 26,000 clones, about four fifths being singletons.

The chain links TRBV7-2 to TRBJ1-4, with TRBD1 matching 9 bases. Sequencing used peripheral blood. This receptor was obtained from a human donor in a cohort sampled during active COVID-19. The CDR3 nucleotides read TGTGCCAGCAGCTCCTCTTTGACAGGGGGTATTAGGGAAAAACTGTTTTTT. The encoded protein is CASSSSLTGGIREKLFF.